The present entry profiles one T cell receptor beta chain with its context. What it binds is unknown. Produced via immunoSEQ multiplex PCR; TCRdb's table is partial and in-frame only. Of some 50,000 clones detected, 90% to 95% appear once; the ten largest clones hold 4.5% to 6%. The approximately 130-subject validation cohort, separate from the approximately 640-subject first cohort, included the donors. The data belong to a study of cytomegalovirus exposure and HLA in healthy donors. Whole-study results and caveats: Rare TCR sequences dominated, though some public TCRs recurred in many donors. The listing of roughly 160 TCR beta chains classed them as cytomegalovirus-associated. Later, an analysis found that TCR clusters from the first cohort tended to co-occur in the roughly 120 validation repertoires.

V trimming: 3 bases; J trimming: 4 bases; junction bases outside the gene matches: 6. This CDR3 contains 16 residues. The germline V gene has CDR1 SGHDN and CDR2 FVKESK. The sample comprised PBMCs. V and J are TRBV14 and TRBJ2-3; 11 bases map to TRBD2. The sequence was collected from a woman aged 18-29 years in good health and CMV-seronegative. The CDR3 DNA follows: TGTGCCAGCAGCCAGGTAGCGGGGGGGCCCTCAGATACGCAGTATTTT. Translated, it gives CASSQVAGGPSDTQYF.